This T cell receptor (beta chain) is drawn from a study of identical twins (dated by TCRdb to 2016 to 2017). In the study overall: TCR alpha and beta repertoires from monozygotic twins, unrelated adults of various ages and cord blood were deep-sequenced to test whether fetal clonotypes persist. Replicate twin experiments were performed at different times using different library preparation protocols to rule out contamination. Findings and caveats that apply to the study as a whole: The excess sharing between twins in beta out-of-frame sequences was weaker because fewer shared sequences reduced the signal-to-noise ratio. Compared with coincidental sharing between unrelated individuals, an excess of low generation-probability sequences was observed among out-of-frame TCR alpha sequences shared between twins. Recombination models systematically underestimated out-of-frame TCR alpha sharing in monozygotic twins but agreed with sharing between unrelated individuals. Abundant cord blood beta clonotypes carried fewer insertions; young adult naive repertoires showed a weaker similar trend, while memory repertoires showed none. Invariant T cells such as MAIT and iNKT could partly confound zero-insertion analyses, although diverse VJ usage argued against such confounding for most clonotypes. Conclusions relied on cross-sectional statistical analysis, since the same donors could not be followed over many years.

The method behind the library was 5' RACE. The listed sequencing device is Illumina HiSeq 2000. Template switching added a universal primer binding site, and the final cDNA carried a unique molecular identifier that allowed TCR cDNA molecules to be counted accurately. First-strand cDNA for TCR alpha and beta chains was synthesized from specific primers in the conserved constant-segment region. To control for contamination, every cDNA library carried two barcodes: a SMART-Mk sample barcode plus Illumina barcodes. TruSeq adapter sequences along with Illumina sample barcodes were introduced in two successive PCR steps. The TCR alpha and beta cDNA libraries were sequenced on the Illumina HiSeq platform using custom primers. The paper's processing steps were these. MiGEC processed the raw reads to extract unique molecular identifiers, while MiXCR was used to determine the CDR3 positions. For each individual, recombination models were inferred using an EM algorithm with the repgenHMM and IGoR tools. Shared clonotype analysis was performed with the tcR package in R, normalizing sharing by the product of cloneset sizes. To study raw recombination without the effects of thymic and clonal selection, out-of-frame nonproductive sequences were analyzed. TCRdb redid the processing of the public reads, applying fastp at Q25 and MiXCR, and retained in-frame beta chains. CDR3 protein duplicates are merged, each entry listing the most common genes and DNA. TCRdb assigned the V and J calls; the authors' analysis was not used. This sample comprises hundreds of thousands of distinct CDR3 sequences, 8% to 9% of them detected only once. The leading ten clones occupy around 0.98% of the sample.

Only healthy Caucasian donors were included. The twin cohort comprised three pairs of female monozygotic twins, all aged roughly 18 to 30 years. The RNA used for TCR libraries was isolated from peripheral blood mononuclear cells. Comment on this clonotype: The antigen this receptor binds is unknown. Per-base qualities were not stored, and no clone one base away is much larger.

The CDR3 holds 17 amino acids from the cysteine to the phenylalanine. Just CDR3 DNA is preserved here, 51 bases in frame from base 1. These data also featured in a second study, about yellow fever vaccine responses in identical twins. As the second publication notes: The T cell response to vaccination in identical twins was reported by the authors to appear partly convergent and partly personalized. In the study, vaccine-responding T cell clones were precisely tracked in identical twins.

The chain couples TRBV21-1 to TRBJ1-5; the table's D call TRBD1 went unverified against the DNA. TRBV21-1 is a pseudogene locus. The clonotype originates from a woman between 18 and 30 years old in good health. The specimen sequenced was PBMCs. The CDR3: CASSKIGTGVGNQPQHF. Read as DNA, the sequence is TGTGCCAGCAGCAAAATAGGGACAGGGGTTGGCAATCAGCCCCAGCATTTT.